This passage covers 27 T cell receptor beta chains from one sample sequenced in a study of cytomegalovirus exposure and HLA in healthy donors. Clones were sequenced by immunoSEQ multiplex PCR, and TCRdb holds only the in-frame ones, with some missing. The sample shows about 180,000 clones, roughly 86% of them seen only once. Sample: PBMCs. The receptors originated from a man between 18 and 29 years old in good health and CMV-seropositive.

The chain is built from TRBV9 and TRBJ2-3, with 7 bases fitting TRBD2. This CDR3 spans 16 amino acids. J gave up 1 base and V 0 bases, and 5 bases lay outside the gene matches. The V gene's germline CDR1 is SGDLS and CDR2 YYNGEE. The CDR3 bases are TGTGCCAGCAGCGTAGTAGCTAGCGGAGGCACAGATACGCAGTATTTT. It encodes CASSVVASGGTDTQYF.

A few counts support this clone. V and J are TRBV7-2 and TRBJ1-5, with D unclear. The CDR3 sequence is 15 residues long. Germline CDR1 SGHTA, CDR2 FQGNSA. Trimming pared 3 bases from V and 4 bases from J, leaving 13 bases between. The CDR3 loop is CASSFLAAQNQPQHF. Written as DNA, the CDR3 is TGTGCCAGCAGCTTCCTGGCGGCCCAAAATCAGCCCCAGCATTTT.

V usage is TRBV27 and J usage is TRBJ1-2; no reliable D call. The CDR3 spans 13 residues. V was trimmed by 2 bases and J by 6 bases, leaving 10 bases between them. CDR1 is MNHEY and CDR2 is SMNVEV in the germline V gene (reference sequence). CDR3 nucleotides: TGTGCCAGCAGTTTAAATATCCTCCATGGCTACACCTTC. Amino acids: CASSLNILHGYTF.

This rearrangement joins TRBV27 to TRBJ2-1, with TRBD1 matching 8 bases. Germline V gene sequence: CDR1 MNHEY, CDR2 SMNVEV (reference sequence). The CDR3 is 12 residues long. J lost 9 bases, V lost 6 bases, and 4 bases had no gene match. The DNA of the CDR3 is TGTGCCAGCAGCCAAACAGGGGGTGAGCAGTTCTTC. Translated: CASSQTGGEQFF.

This clone was recorded a few times. The chain employs TRBV28 and TRBJ2-7, with a tentative D call TRBD1 (5 bases). The CDR3 loop spans 14 amino acids. CDR1 is MDHEN and CDR2 is SYDVKM in the germline V gene. Trimming took 6 bases from V and 1 from J, leaving 13 bases between them. CDR3 sequence reads: CASSSSGFSYEQYF. CDR3 coding DNA: TGTGCCAGCAGCTCATCAGGGTTTTCCTACGAGCAGTACTTC.

V usage is TRBV5-1 and J usage is TRBJ1-1; D is unclear. The CDR3 totals 12 residues. Germline CDR1 and CDR2: SGHRS and YFSETQ. Trimming removed 0 bases from V and 5 bases from J, with 5 bases in between. CDR3 nucleotides: TGCGCCAGCAGCTTGGGGGCGACTGAAGCTTTCTTT. This translates into CASSLGATEAFF.

The chain couples TRBV27 to TRBJ2-1, with D possibly TRBD2 on 5 matching bases. CDR1 is MNHEY and CDR2 is SMNVEV in the germline V gene (reference sequence). Trimming took 7 bases from V and 7 from J, leaving 14 bases between them. CDR3 length equals 13 residues. The CDR3 bases are TGTGCCAGCAACTTATTAGGGAGTAATGAGCAGTTCTTC. Encoded protein: CASNLLGSNEQFF.

The chain employs TRBV7-9 and TRBJ2-7; TRBD2 might be the D (6 bases). Trimming left V 1 base short and J 6 bases short, with 16 bases between. This CDR3 has 15 residues. Germline V gene data show CDR1 as SEHNR and CDR2 as FQNEAQ (reference sequence). CDR3 bases: TGTGCCAGCAGCTTAGTCCGGACTACCCCAGCCGAGCAGTACTTC. Residues: CASSLVRTTPAEQYF.

The V call is TRBV27, the J call TRBJ2-7; weak D call: TRBD1 (6 bases). Germline CDR1 reads MNHEY; CDR2 reads SMNVEV (reference sequence). The CDR3 is 15 amino acids. V was pared by 1 base and J by 6 bases, with 16 bases between. The CDR3 nucleotides read TGTGCCAGCAGTTTATGGGGTCCCAGGGGCGGCGAGCAGTACTTC. Translation gives CASSLWGPRGGEQYF.

V is TRBV19 and J is TRBJ2-7, with a possible D match to TRBD1 (6 bases). CDR3 size: 16 residues. Trimming removed 5 bases from V and 4 bases from J, with 21 bases in between. Per germline, CDR1 LNHDA and CDR2 SQIVND (reference sequence). CDR3 bases: TGTGCCAGTAGTCTATCGTTGTCCTTAAGGGGGTACGAGCAGTACTTC. Translating gives CASSLSLSLRGYEQYF.

The gene calls are TRBV10-3 and TRBJ1-2; no clear D gene. The ends were cut back, 5 bases at V and 4 bases at J, with 11 bases in the middle. The CDR3 consists of 13 residues. Looked up from germline, CDR1 is ENHRY and CDR2 is SYGVKD. The CDR3 DNA reads as TGTGCCATCAGTCTCGGGTCCACCTATGGCTACACCTTC. Translation gives CAISLGSTYGYTF.

The V call is TRBV6-1, the J call TRBJ2-3; possible D gene TRBD1, 6 bases. CDR1 is MNHNS and CDR2 is SASEGT in the germline V gene. Trimming pared 7 bases from V and 5 bases from J, leaving 16 bases between. This CDR3 region has 14 residues. CDR3 residues: CASKVTGQRDTQYF. CDR3 sequence (DNA): TGTGCCAGCAAGGTCACAGGGCAAAGAGATACGCAGTATTTT.

The V and J genes are TRBV27 and TRBJ1-1; TRBD1 agrees at 7 bases. Trimming took 6 bases from V and 2 from J; bases not matched to a gene: 6. The germline V gene encodes CDR1 MNHEY and CDR2 SMNVEV (reference sequence). The CDR3 has 14 residues. CDR3 in DNA: TGTGCCAGCAGGCCTACAGGGGCTAACACTGAAGCTTTCTTT. Its translation is CASRPTGANTEAFF.

The chain has TRBV29-1 and TRBJ2-7, with D unresolved. The CDR3 has 13 residues. Looked up from germline, CDR1 is SQVTM and CDR2 is ANQGSEA. Trimming took off 0 bases at V and 6 bases at J, with 12 bases between the two ends. CDR3 sequence reads: CSVEDPEGGEQYF. The DNA of the CDR3 is TGCAGCGTTGAAGATCCGGAAGGCGGCGAGCAGTACTTC.

This rearrangement joins TRBV30 to TRBJ1-3, with 7 bases fitting TRBD1. Germline CDR1 and CDR2: GTSNPN and SVGIG (reference sequence). The ends lost 5 bases at V and 3 bases at J; junction bases unmatched: 13. There are 16 residues in the CDR3. The CDR3 DNA is TGTGCCTGGGTACCTTCGAGACAGGGAATTGGAAACACCATATATTTT. It translates to CAWVPSRQGIGNTIYF.

The rearrangement joins TRBV9 to TRBJ1-1, with 7 nucleotides matching TRBD1. CDR3 size: 13 residues. The V gene end was trimmed by 0 bases and the J gene end by 6 bases; junction bases not matched to a gene: 2. From germline, CDR1 is SGDLS and CDR2 YYNGEE. The DNA of the CDR3 is TGTGCCAGCAGCGTAGATGGGACAGCTGAAGCTTTCTTT. As protein: CASSVDGTAEAFF.

The J gene is TRBJ1-2, the V gene TRBV5-1; no clear D gene. The length of the CDR3 is 17 residues. Trimming left V 5 bases short and J 0 bases short, with 20 bases between. Germline-derived CDR1 and CDR2 are SGHRS and YFSETQ. The CDR3 region is CASSRSSRRDPNYGYTF. In nucleotides, the CDR3 is TGCGCCAGCAGTAGGTCATCCAGGCGAGATCCTAACTATGGCTACACCTTC.

This chain uses TRBV5-1 with TRBJ1-2; 8 nucleotides agree with TRBD1. Germline trimming cut 4 bases from V and 4 bases from J; bases unmatched to any gene: 9. CDR3 length: 15 amino acids. Germline CDR1 and CDR2: SGHRS and YFSETQ. CDR3 residues: CASSGTTGGAYGYTF. DNA of the CDR3: TGCGCCAGCAGCGGAACTACAGGGGGGGCCTATGGCTACACCTTC. The complete variable domain, with remaining parts taken from reference TRBV5-1 and TRBJ1-2, reads KAGVTQTPRYLIKTRGQQVTLSCSPISGHRSVSWYQQTPGQGLQFLFEYFSETQRNKGNFPGRFSGRQFSNSRSEMNVSTLELGDSALYLCASSGTTGGAYGYTFGSGTRLTVV.

This chain uses TRBV4-2 with TRBJ2-5, with TRBD2 identical over 9 bases. The germline CDR1 and CDR2 sequences are LGHNA and YNFKEQ. The CDR3 consists of 15 residues. The V segment lost 4 bases and the J segment 8 bases; nucleotides outside the gene matches: 11. The CDR3 region has the DNA TGTGCCAGCAGCCCCAGCGGGAGGATGGGGGGAACCCAGTACTTC. This sequence encodes CASSPSGRMGGTQYF.

CDR3 amino acids: CAISPGQGEYGYTF. In nucleotides, the CDR3 is TGTGCCATCAGTCCGGGACAGGGGGAATATGGCTACACCTTC. The V call is TRBV10-3, the J call TRBJ1-2; 11 positions agree with TRBD1. Germline V gene data show CDR1 as ENHRY and CDR2 as SYGVKD. This CDR3 spans 14 amino acids. The V and J ends lost 5 bases and 5 bases, in that order; junction bases with no gene match: 4.

The chain has TRBV10-3 and TRBJ2-7; maybe TRBD2 (5 bases). V was shortened by 0 bases and J by 0 bases, with 6 bases between the two germline ends. The CDR3 is 14 amino acids. Germline assignment: CDR1 ENHRY and CDR2 SYGVKD. The CDR3 DNA reads TGTGCCATCAGTGAGTCTACTAGCTCCTACGAGCAGTACTTC. It translates to CAISESTSSYEQYF.

The chain has TRBV5-6 and TRBJ2-7; D ambiguous. V lost 0 bases and J lost 2, with 6 bases in between. The CDR3 consists of 13 residues. Germline lookup yields CDR1 SGHDT and CDR2 YYEEEE. Here the CDR3 DNA reads TGTGCCAGCAGCTTGGGAGACACCTACGAGCAGTACTTC. This sequence encodes CASSLGDTYEQYF.

The V gene is TRBV5-4, the J gene TRBJ1-4, with 8 nucleotides matching TRBD1. CDR1 is SGHNT, CDR2 YYREEE, per germline (reference sequence). With 4 bases clipped from V and 7 bases from J, the junction kept 6 bases outside the gene matches. This CDR3 spans 14 amino acids. Here the CDR3 DNA reads TGTGCCAGCAGCCTCCAGGGGGCTTCTGAAAAACTGTTTTTT. Amino acids: CASSLQGASEKLFF.

This clone was observed once. The chain joins TRBV6-5 to TRBJ2-3; the match to TRBD2 covers 7 bases. Per germline, CDR1 MNHEY and CDR2 SVGAGI. The V and J ends lost 2 bases and 2 bases, in that order; junction bases with no gene match: 7. The CDR3 is made up of 16 amino acids. This chain's CDR3 is CASSYRIAGNTDTQYF. CDR3 DNA: TGTGCCAGCAGTTACAGGATAGCGGGCAACACAGATACGCAGTATTTT.

The chain carries TRBV5-6 and TRBJ2-5, with TRBD2 matching 14 bases. V lost 3 bases and J lost 2; bases outside the gene matches: 6. Germline CDR1 SGHDT, CDR2 YYEEEE. This CDR3 comprises 17 residues. This chain's CDR3 is CASSSRTSGRKQETQYF. CDR3 nucleotide sequence: TGTGCCAGCAGCTCAAGGACTAGCGGGAGGAAACAAGAGACCCAGTACTTC. Using reference TRBV5-6 and TRBJ2-5 for the parts outside the CDR3, the full variable domain is DAGVTQSPTHLIKTRGQQVTLRCSPKSGHDTVSWYQQALGQGPQFIFQYYEEEERQRGNFPDRFSGHQFPNYSSELNVNALLLGDSALYLCASSSRTSGRKQETQYFGPGTRLLVL.

The V call is TRBV19, the J call TRBJ2-1, with D maybe TRBD2 (7 bases). Germline values: CDR1 LNHDA, CDR2 SQIVND (reference sequence). This CDR3 is built from 18 residues. Trimming removed 6 bases from V and 5 bases from J, with 26 bases in between. In DNA form, the CDR3 reads TGTGCCAGTAGAACCGGGCCCTCAGGGAGGGGGAAACACAATGAGCAGTTCTTC. It specifies CASRTGPSGRGKHNEQFF.

This chain links TRBV6-6 with TRBJ2-7, with TRBD1 matching over 9 bases. V was clipped by 6 bases and J by 4 bases; unmatched bases: 7. In germline, CDR1 is MNHNY, CDR2 SVGAGI (reference sequence). The CDR3 contains 14 residues. CDR3 region: CASRFTGGDYEQYF. The CDR3 DNA sequence: TGTGCCAGCAGATTTACAGGGGGCGATTACGAGCAGTACTTC.